What follows are 23 T cell receptor beta chains derived from one specimen sequenced in a study of regulatory dendritic cells for organ transplantation. Assay used: immunoSEQ multiplex PCR; TCRdb lists only in-frame clones, some missing. The sample gives some 29,000 clones, 80% to 85% of which show up once; 0.08% to 0.11% is in the top ten. The sample consisted of naive CD4+ T cells from blood. Subset in this sample: CD45RA+ naive T cells. The receptor set was obtained from a human donor in good health.

This clone was detected a few times. The sample has other DNA sequences that encode this CDR3 too. This chain uses TRBV7-6 with TRBJ2-7; 9 bases align to TRBD2. With 5 bases clipped from V and 1 base from J, the junction kept 15 bases outside the gene matches. The V gene's germline CDR1 is SGHVS and CDR2 FNYEAQ. CDR3 length: 18 residues. CDR3 DNA: TGTGCCAGCAGCCGCGAGCCCATCTCGACTAGCGGTTCCTACGAGCAGTACTTC. As protein: CASSREPISTSGSYEQYF.

This clone has a single count. The chain has TRBV5-6 and TRBJ1-4; D is perhaps TRBD1 (5 bases). The CDR3 totals 13 residues. The germline V gene has CDR1 SGHDT and CDR2 YYEEEE. The V end lost 3 bases, the J end lost 8 bases, and 11 bases lay between the germline ends. The CDR3 nucleotides read TGTGCCAGCAGCTCCAGGGTCGGGGAAAAACTGTTTTTT. Amino acid sequence: CASSSRVGEKLFF.

V gene TRBV5-4 combines with J gene TRBJ1-2, with TRBD1 matching over 9 bases. The CDR3 spans 14 residues. Trimming removed 2 bases from V and 8 bases from J; junction bases left unmatched: 7. The V gene's germline CDR1 is SGHNT and CDR2 YYREEE (reference sequence). CDR3 protein: CASSLKTGGLGYTF. DNA of the CDR3: TGTGCCAGCAGCTTAAAGACAGGGGGGTTAGGCTACACCTTC.

The rearrangement joins TRBV2 to TRBJ2-5, with TRBD2 matching 11 bases. The CDR3 is made up of 15 amino acids. The V gene's germline CDR1 is SNHLY and CDR2 FYNNEI. After removal of 7 bases from V and 5 bases from J, the junction contained 9 bases not matched to a gene. CDR3 in amino acids: CASMRLAGTKETQYF. In nucleotides, the CDR3 is TGTGCCAGCATGAGACTAGCGGGGACCAAGGAGACCCAGTACTTC.

V gene TRBV4-1 combines with J gene TRBJ1-5; 10 nucleotides match TRBD1. The ends lost 3 bases at V and 3 bases at J; junction bases unmatched: 5. This CDR3 is 16 amino acids long. Per the germline V gene, CDR1 is MGHRA and CDR2 is YSYEKL. The CDR3 coding sequence is TGCGCCAGCAGCCAGACCGGGACAGGGGACAATCAGCCCCAGCATTTT. It specifies CASSQTGTGDNQPQHF.

This chain joins TRBV2 and TRBJ1-5; 8 bases map to TRBD1. Germline V CDR1 and CDR2: SNHLY, FYNNEI. V lost 5 bases and J lost 2; bases outside the gene matches: 5. The CDR3 has 15 amino acids. The CDR3 here is CASSPDRVGNQPQHF. The CDR3 coding sequence is TGTGCCAGCAGTCCGGACAGGGTAGGCAATCAGCCCCAGCATTTT.

The chain uses TRBV2 and TRBJ2-5, with a weak D call TRBD1 (5 bases). Germline assignment: CDR1 SNHLY and CDR2 FYNNEI. The CDR3 contains 14 residues. The V end was cut by 8 bases, the J end by 4 bases, with 17 bases between. CDR3: CASQRIGALETQYF. The CDR3 region has the DNA TGTGCCAGCCAAAGAATTGGGGCCCTAGAGACCCAGTACTTC. The full variable domain, with the rest looked up from reference TRBV2 and TRBJ2-5, is EPEVTQTPSHQVTQMGQEVILRCVPISNHLYFYWYRQILGQKVEFLVSFYNNEISEKSEIFDDQFSVERPDGSNFTLKIRSTKLEDSAMYFCASQRIGALETQYFGPGTRLLVL.

The rearrangement uses TRBV19 and TRBJ1-1, with 8 bases matching TRBD1. The V gene's germline CDR1 is LNHDA and CDR2 SQIVND (reference sequence). The J segment lost 4 bases and the V segment lost 4 bases, leaving 2 bases of the junction unmatched. This CDR3 region has 13 residues. The CDR3 loop reads CASSTTGGTEAFF. CDR3 DNA sequence: TGTGCCAGTAGTACTACAGGGGGCACTGAAGCTTTCTTT.

This clone came up a few times. This sequence joins TRBV6-1 and TRBJ1-4; a possible D gene is TRBD1 (5 bases). Germline V lookup: CDR1 MNHNS, CDR2 SASEGT. This CDR3 has 11 residues. Trimming left V 10 bases short and J 10 bases short, with 13 bases between. In DNA form, the CDR3 reads TGTGCCACCTCCCTCAGGGCAAAACTGTTTTTT. It translates to CATSLRAKLFF.

V is TRBV6-5 and J is TRBJ2-7; 7 bases are a match to TRBD1. Germline V gene sequence: CDR1 MNHEY, CDR2 SVGAGI. CDR3 size: 15 residues. Losses at the gene ends were 4 bases for V and 5 bases for J; bases not matched to a gene: 11. CDR3 sequence (DNA): TGTGCCAGCAGTTTCTCGGGGACAGCCAAAGACGAGCAGTACTTC. It encodes CASSFSGTAKDEQYF.

The rearrangement uses TRBV6-5 and TRBJ1-5, with D perhaps matching TRBD1 (6 bases). CDR1 and CDR2 (germline): MNHEY, SVGAGI. This CDR3 is 15 amino acids long. Deletions cut 2 bases from V and 6 bases from J, with 14 bases between. Here the CDR3 reads CASSYAPGASQPQHF. The DNA for the CDR3 is TGTGCCAGCAGTTACGCACCAGGGGCCAGTCAGCCCCAGCATTTT.

The chain employs TRBV7-2 and TRBJ2-4; 8 bases are a match to TRBD1. The J segment lost 7 bases and the V segment lost 5 bases, leaving 4 bases of the junction unmatched. Per the germline V gene, CDR1 is SGHTA and CDR2 is FQGNSA. The CDR3 has 13 residues. The CDR3 DNA reads TGTGCCAGCAGCCCCGGACAGGGCAACATTCAGTACTTC. Its protein product is CASSPGQGNIQYF.

V usage is TRBV7-2 and J usage is TRBJ1-3; no reliable D call. Germline V gives CDR1 SGHTA, CDR2 FQGNSA. The length of the CDR3 is 15 residues. Trimming took off 2 bases at V and 0 bases at J, with 8 bases between the two ends. CDR3: CASSLTEASGNTIYF. The CDR3 DNA reads TGTGCCAGCAGCTTAACAGAAGCCTCTGGAAACACCATATATTTT.

The chain combines TRBV5-6 with TRBJ1-4, with no clear D. Trimming took 0 bases from V and 3 from J, leaving 9 bases between them. The germline V gene encodes CDR1 SGHDT and CDR2 YYEEEE. This CDR3 contains 15 residues. Written as DNA, the CDR3 is TGTGCCAGCAGCTTGGCGCCCGGGGCTAATGAAAAACTGTTTTTT. Its translation: CASSLAPGANEKLFF. The variable domain in full, completed from reference TRBV5-6 and TRBJ1-4, reads DAGVTQSPTHLIKTRGQQVTLRCSPKSGHDTVSWYQQALGQGPQFIFQYYEEEERQRGNFPDRFSGHQFPNYSSELNVNALLLGDSALYLCASSLAPGANEKLFFGSGTQLSVL.

The V and J genes are TRBV9 and TRBJ2-1, with no clear D. The germline V and J ends were trimmed by 0 bases and 8 bases, with 6 bases remaining between them. The CDR3 is made up of 12 amino acids. The V gene's germline CDR1 is SGDLS and CDR2 YYNGEE. This CDR3 is CASSVGSYEQFF. CDR3 DNA: TGTGCCAGCAGCGTAGGTTCCTATGAGCAGTTCTTC.

The chain uses TRBV11-1 and TRBJ1-5, with D perhaps matching TRBD1 (6 bases). In germline, CDR1 is SGHAT, CDR2 FQDESV (reference sequence). This CDR3 is 13 amino acids long. Trimming shortened V by 6 bases and J by 3 bases, and 9 bases separated the two germline ends. As DNA, the CDR3 is TGTGCCAGCAGTCGGGACATCAATCAGCCCCAGCATTTT. It is translated as CASSRDINQPQHF.

The chain recombines TRBV15 with TRBJ1-4; D might be TRBD1 (6 bases). Trimming pared 5 bases from V and 0 bases from J, leaving 10 bases between. CDR1 and CDR2 (germline): LNHNV, YYDKDF (reference sequence). The CDR3 consists of 15 residues. CDR3 loop: CATSGGRTTNEKLFF. In nucleotides, the CDR3 is TGTGCCACCAGCGGGGGCCGAACAACTAATGAAAAACTGTTTTTT.

The gene calls are TRBV7-2 and TRBJ1-5, with 7 positions matching TRBD1. The CDR3 loop spans 16 amino acids. With 4 bases clipped from V and 0 bases from J, the junction kept 6 bases outside the gene matches. In germline, CDR1 is SGHTA, CDR2 FQGNSA. CDR3 DNA sequence: TGTGCCAGCAGCTGGGGGACAGCAACTAGCAATCAGCCCCAGCATTTT. Translation gives CASSWGTATSNQPQHF. Full variable domain (remainder filled in from reference TRBV7-2 and TRBJ1-5): GAGVSQSPSNKVTEKGKDVELRCDPISGHTALYWYRQSLGQGLEFLIYFQGNSAPDKSGLPSDRFSAERTGGSVSTLTIQRTQQEDSAVYLCASSWGTATSNQPQHFGDGTRLSIL.

The chain couples TRBV5-1 to TRBJ1-4, with 7 bases that match TRBD1. The germline V gene encodes CDR1 SGHRS and CDR2 YFSETQ. The CDR3 totals 15 residues. The V gene end was trimmed by 5 bases and the J gene end by 8 bases; junction bases not matched to a gene: 12. The DNA for the CDR3 is TGCGCCAGCAGGAACACAGGGGCCGACGGGGAAAAACTGTTTTTT. Its protein product is CASRNTGADGEKLFF. The complete variable domain, with remaining parts taken from reference TRBV5-1 and TRBJ1-4, reads KAGVTQTPRYLIKTRGQQVTLSCSPISGHRSVSWYQQTPGQGLQFLFEYFSETQRNKGNFPGRFSGRQFSNSRSEMNVSTLELGDSALYLCASRNTGADGEKLFFGSGTQLSVL.

This clone appeared once. CDR3: CASSPRQGGQPQHF. The CDR3 nucleotides read TGTGCCAGCTCACCACGGCAGGGAGGTCAGCCCCAGCATTTT. The chain combines TRBV18 with TRBJ1-5; possibly TRBD1 for D (5 bases). The CDR3 consists of 14 residues. Germline V CDR1 and CDR2: KGHSH, LQKENI. V gave up 1 base and J gave up 6 bases, with 10 bases separating them.

The chain couples TRBV5-4 to TRBJ2-7, with D uncertain. V lost 4 bases and J 0 bases, leaving 17 bases between the germline ends. There are 16 residues in the CDR3. The germline gives CDR1 SGHNT, CDR2 YYREEE (reference sequence). The CDR3: CASSATSQALSYEQYF. The DNA of the CDR3 is TGTGCCAGCAGCGCCACGTCCCAGGCACTCTCCTACGAGCAGTACTTC.

The V gene is TRBV2, the J gene TRBJ1-6, with 7 positions matching TRBD1. There are 16 residues in the CDR3. The V segment lost 3 bases and the J segment 5 bases; nucleotides outside the gene matches: 7. The germline CDR1 and CDR2 sequences are SNHLY and FYNNEI. CDR3 nucleotides: TGTGCCAGCAGTGAGAATCCGACAGGGAATAATTCACCCCTCCACTTT. It specifies CASSENPTGNNSPLHF.

J is TRBJ2-2 and V is TRBV5-5; D is ambiguous. The V and J ends lost 5 bases and 0 bases respectively, with 8 bases between them. CDR1 is SGHKS, CDR2 YYEKEE, per germline (reference sequence). This CDR3 is built from 14 residues. In DNA form, the CDR3 reads TGTGCCAGCAGTTATTATTCGAACACCGGGGAGCTGTTTTTT. Its translation: CASSYYSNTGELFF.